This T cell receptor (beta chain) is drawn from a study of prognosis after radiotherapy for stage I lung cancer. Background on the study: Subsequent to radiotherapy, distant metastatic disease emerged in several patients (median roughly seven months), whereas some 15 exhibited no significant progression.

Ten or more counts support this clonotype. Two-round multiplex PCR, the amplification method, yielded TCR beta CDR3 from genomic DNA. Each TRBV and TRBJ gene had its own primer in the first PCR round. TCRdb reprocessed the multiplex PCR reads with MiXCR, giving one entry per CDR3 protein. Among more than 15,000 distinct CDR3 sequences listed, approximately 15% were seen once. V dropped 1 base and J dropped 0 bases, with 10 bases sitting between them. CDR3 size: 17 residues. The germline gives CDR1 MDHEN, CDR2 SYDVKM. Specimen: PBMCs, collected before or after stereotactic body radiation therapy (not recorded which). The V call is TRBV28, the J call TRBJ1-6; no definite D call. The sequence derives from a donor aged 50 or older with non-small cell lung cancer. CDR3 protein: CASSLFLRSSYNSPLHF. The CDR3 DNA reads TGTGCCAGCAGTTTATTCCTCAGGAGCTCCTATAATTCACCCCTCCACTTT.